Listed below are T cell receptor beta chains from one sample, sequenced in a study of identical twins. TCRdb re-derived calls from the 5' RACE reads in MiXCR, one entry per CDR3 protein. The table shows approximately 530,000 distinct CDR3 sequences, with approximately 20% occurring only once. Separately, the same data were catalogued under a study of yellow fever vaccine responses in identical twins.

The sample consisted of CD4+ T cells sorted from blood. All receptors come from a young woman in good health. CDR3s include the opening cysteine and the closing phenylalanine or tryptophan. The D gene is left open where the match is weak. Some rows have no size entry. The others give once, few or many, or a class for an expanded clone.

>few|TRBV4-2|-|TRBJ1-3
CASSQGWTSGNTIYF
TGTGCCAGCAGCCAAGGTTGGACTTCTGGAAACACCATATATTTT
>few|TRBV24-1|TRBD2|TRBJ2-2
CATSAPGRDPGAGELFF
TGTGCCACCAGCGCCCCCGGGAGGGACCCTGGGGCGGGGGAGCTGTTTTTT
>few|TRBV3-1|-|TRBJ2-1
CASSQGGGGVGQFF
TGTGCCAGCAGCCAAGGCGGAGGGGGTGTGGGGCAGTTCTTC
>few|TRBV2|-|TRBJ1-5
CASSEEQSLNQPQHF
TGTGCCAGCAGTGAAGAACAGTCCCTAAATCAGCCCCAGCATTTT
>-|TRBV5-1|TRBD2|TRBJ2-2
CASSPRTSDLTGELFF
TGCGCCAGCAGCCCGAGGACTAGCGATCTCACCGGGGAGCTGTTTTTT
>-|TRBV12-3/TRBV12-4|-|TRBJ2-7
CASSARWGTYEQYF
TGTGCCAGCAGTGCACGGTGGGGCACCTACGAGCAGTACTTC
>-|TRBV20-1|-|TRBJ2-5
CSAIGQSQETQYF
TGCAGTGCTATTGGACAGAGTCAAGAGACCCAGTACTTC
>-|TRBV18|-|TRBJ2-5
CASSPSSGSYQETQYF
TGTGCCAGCTCACCATCTTCGGGTTCGTACCAAGAGACCCAGTACTTC
>few|TRBV24-1|TRBD2|TRBJ2-2
CATSALGTSGNTGELFF
TGTGCCACCAGTGCCCTCGGGACTAGCGGGAACACCGGGGAGCTGTTTTTT
>few|TRBV20-1|TRBD2|TRBJ2-5
CSALRTSGIGMETQYF
TGCAGTGCTCTGAGGACTAGCGGGATAGGGATGGAGACCCAGTACTTC
>-|TRBV11-2|TRBD2|TRBJ2-7
CASSFSSSGSYEQYF
TGTGCCAGCAGCTTCTCCTCCAGCGGGAGCTACGAGCAGTACTTC
>-|TRBV7-6|-|TRBJ1-1
CASSLLGLTNTEAFF
TGTGCCAGCAGCCTATTGGGACTTACGAACACTGAAGCTTTCTTT
>few|TRBV7-9|TRBD1|TRBJ1-2
CASSFFGQANYGYTF
TGTGCCAGCAGCTTCTTCGGACAGGCTAACTATGGCTACACCTTC
>few|TRBV19|-|TRBJ2-4
CASRLTGTAKNIQYF
TGTGCCAGTAGACTCACCGGGACAGCCAAAAACATTCAGTACTTC
>few|TRBV5-6|-|TRBJ1-1
CASSLGQINTEAFF
TGTGCCAGCAGCTTGGGACAGATAAACACTGAAGCTTTCTTT
>few|TRBV5-1|-|TRBJ1-2
CASSLAQGGQSGYTF
TGCGCCAGCAGCTTGGCACAGGGTGGACAAAGTGGCTACACCTTC
>few|TRBV7-8|-|TRBJ2-5
CASSLHRARIETQYF
TGTGCCAGCAGCTTACACCGGGCAAGAATAGAGACCCAGTACTTC
>-|TRBV12-3/TRBV12-4|TRBD2|TRBJ2-5
CASSSMGGMGQYF
TGTGCCAGCAGCTCTATGGGGGGGATGGGCCAGTACTTC
>-|TRBV6-1|TRBD2|TRBJ2-7
CASRGTSGKEKQYF
TGTGCCAGCAGGGGGACTAGCGGAAAAGAGAAGCAGTACTTC
>-|TRBV6-5|-|TRBJ2-3
CASSYGAATDTQYF
TGTGCCAGCAGTTACGGCGCGGCCACAGATACGCAGTATTTT
>-|TRBV5-1|TRBD2|TRBJ2-7
CASSSGLARSYEQYF
TGCGCCAGCAGCTCAGGACTAGCGAGGTCCTACGAGCAGTACTTC
>few|TRBV3-1|-|TRBJ2-7
CASSQGEFGEQYF
TGTGCCAGCAGCCAAGGTGAATTCGGGGAGCAGTACTTC
>few|TRBV7-9|TRBD2|TRBJ2-7
CASGLTGTSRTYEQYF
TGTGCCAGCGGCCTGACCGGGACTAGCAGGACCTACGAGCAGTACTTC
>-|TRBV7-6|TRBD1|TRBJ2-1
CASSSLGTGVSDEQFF
TGTGCCAGCAGCTCCCTAGGGACAGGGGTTAGTGATGAGCAGTTCTTC
>few|TRBV7-9|-|TRBJ2-1
CASSSRREFSYNEQFF
TGTGCCAGCAGCTCTAGGAGGGAGTTTTCCTACAATGAGCAGTTCTTC
>few|TRBV12-3/TRBV12-4|-|TRBJ2-7
CASRRTGSSYEQYF
TGTGCCAGCAGACGGACTGGGAGCTCCTACGAGCAGTACTTC
>few|TRBV6-5|-|TRBJ2-1
CASSYPSVLGNEQFF
TGTGCCAGCAGTTACCCTAGCGTGTTGGGCAATGAGCAGTTCTTC
>few|TRBV7-9|-|TRBJ2-3
CASSPPPDTQYF
TGTGCCAGCAGCCCGCCCCCTGATACGCAGTATTTT
>-|TRBV5-6|TRBD1|TRBJ2-2
CASSFRRTGDTGELFF
TGTGCCAGCAGCTTCAGGAGGACAGGGGACACCGGGGAGCTGTTTTTT
>-|TRBV7-9|TRBD2|TRBJ2-2
CASRKPGLANTGELFF
TGTGCCAGCAGGAAACCGGGACTAGCTAACACCGGGGAGCTGTTTTTT
>-|TRBV12-3/TRBV12-4|TRBD2|TRBJ2-5
CASSYHGGEETQYF
TGTGCCAGCAGTTACCATGGGGGGGAAGAGACCCAGTACTTC
>few|TRBV12-3/TRBV12-4|TRBD1|TRBJ2-2
CASSWDRWTGELFF
TGTGCCAGCAGTTGGGACAGGTGGACCGGGGAGCTGTTTTTT
>-|TRBV11-1|-|TRBJ2-2
CASSSMGPNTGELFF
TGTGCCAGCAGCTCCATGGGCCCGAACACCGGGGAGCTGTTTTTT